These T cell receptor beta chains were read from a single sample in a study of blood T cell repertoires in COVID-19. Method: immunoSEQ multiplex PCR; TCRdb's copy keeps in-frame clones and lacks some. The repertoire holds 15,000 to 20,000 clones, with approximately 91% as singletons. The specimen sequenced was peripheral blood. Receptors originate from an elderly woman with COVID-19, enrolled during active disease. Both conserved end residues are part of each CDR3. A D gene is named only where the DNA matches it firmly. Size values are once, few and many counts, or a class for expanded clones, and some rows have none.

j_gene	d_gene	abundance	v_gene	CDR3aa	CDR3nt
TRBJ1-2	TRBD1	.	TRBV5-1	CASHTGQSNNYGYTF	TGCGCCAGCCACACGGGACAGTCAAATAACTATGGCTACACCTTC
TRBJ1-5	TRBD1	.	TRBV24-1	CATSDFTGDNQPQHF	TGTGCCACCAGTGATTTTACAGGGGACAATCAGCCCCAGCATTTT
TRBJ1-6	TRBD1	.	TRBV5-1	CASHATGGSYNSPLHF	TGCGCCAGTCATGCCACAGGGGGGTCCTATAATTCACCCCTCCACTTT
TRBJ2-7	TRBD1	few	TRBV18	CASSTGSYEQYF	TGTGCCAGCTCGACAGGGTCATACGAGCAGTACTTC
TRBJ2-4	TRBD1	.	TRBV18	CASSPPTGSKNIQYF	TGTGCCAGCTCACCACCGACAGGGAGCAAAAACATTCAGTACTTC
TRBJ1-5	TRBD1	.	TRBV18	CASSPDRGGNQPQHF	TGTGCCAGCTCACCAGACAGGGGTGGCAATCAGCCCCAGCATTTT
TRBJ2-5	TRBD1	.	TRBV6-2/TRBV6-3	CASSYGTGWETQYF	TGTGCCAGCAGTTACGGGACAGGGTGGGAGACCCAGTACTTC
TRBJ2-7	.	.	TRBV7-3	CASSLLGGDEQYF	TGTGCCAGCAGCTTATTAGGCGGGGACGAGCAGTACTTC
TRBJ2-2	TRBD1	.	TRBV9	CASSTRDRDIGELFF	TGTGCCAGCAGCACCCGGGACAGGGACATCGGGGAGCTGTTTTTT
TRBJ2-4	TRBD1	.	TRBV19	CASSIGTVLLAKNIQYF	TGTGCCAGTAGTATCGGGACAGTCCTTCTAGCCAAAAACATTCAGTACTTC
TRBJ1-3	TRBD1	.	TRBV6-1	CASSEARTGVDTIYF	TGTGCCAGCAGTGAAGCGAGGACAGGGGTTGACACCATATATTTT
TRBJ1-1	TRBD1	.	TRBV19	CASSTQGDRVRLGF	TGTGCCAGTAGTACCCAGGGGGACAGGGTTAGATTGGGGTTT
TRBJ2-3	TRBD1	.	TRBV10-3	CAISESDRAYTDTQYF	TGTGCCATCAGTGAGTCGGACAGGGCCTACACAGATACGCAGTATTTT
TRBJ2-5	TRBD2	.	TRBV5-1	CASSTQSGRETQYF	TGCGCCAGCAGCACCCAGAGCGGGAGGGAGACCCAGTACTTC
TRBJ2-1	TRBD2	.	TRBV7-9	CASTSSGYYNEQFF	TGTGCCAGCACGTCTAGCGGTTACTACAATGAGCAGTTCTTC
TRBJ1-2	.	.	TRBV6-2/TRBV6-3	CASSYGGGPIYGYTF	TGTGCCAGCAGTTACGGCGGGGGGCCCATCTATGGCTACACCTTC
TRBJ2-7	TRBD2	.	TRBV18	CASSPRSGRAIAEQYF	TGTGCCAGCTCACCACGCTCCGGGAGGGCCATCGCCGAGCAGTACTTC